This TCR beta chain was observed in a study of cytomegalovirus exposure and HLA in healthy donors (dated by TCRdb to the late 2010s). Background on the whole study: According to a later analysis, one platform produced both the roughly 110 validation repertoires and the 620 or so repertoires of the first cohort. The aim of the study was to test whether cataloging public T cell receptors could identify signatures of past pathogen exposure. Besides the first cohort of roughly 700 subjects, a separate validation cohort made up of 95 to 150 different subjects was used. High-throughput TCR immunosequencing, statistical association of individual TCRs with disease status, and machine learning were combined to predict cytomegalovirus infection status. Study-wide conclusions, independent of this receptor: The validation cohort had no HLA typing available for a later analysis, so co-occurrence within that cohort was assessed over all 110 or so repertoires. The study gave a list of some 150 TCR beta chains associated with cytomegalovirus. The classifier was reported to diagnose cytomegalovirus status with high specificity and sensitivity in both the original cohort and the validation cohort. The authors suggested that the approach could potentially be generalized to other disease states and immunological phenotypes. A few of the identified cytomegalovirus-associated TCR beta chains were confirmed in vitro to be specific for cytomegalovirus antigens. Most TCR sequences were observed very rarely across donors, whereas some public TCRs were present in many individuals. Of the cluster scores, roughly 95% were above 0 in a later analysis, which found that TCRs clustered in the first cohort also tended to co-occur in the 120 validation repertoires.

The donors belonged to the validation cohort of under 150 subjects, which was separate from the roughly 670-subject first cohort. With respect to this clone: Its antigen specificity is not known. No much larger clone exists at a distance of one base, and base qualities are not known.

The V end loses 6 bases and the J end loses 1 base, and a stretch of 12 bases separates them. The CDR3 runs 14 residues from the cysteine to the phenylalanine. The DNA shown is the 42-base CDR3, in frame from base 1. Per the germline V gene, SGHTA is the CDR1 and FQGNSA is the CDR2. Libraries were prepared through the immunoSEQ multiplex PCR assay. Turning to the authors' computational methods: A statistical classification framework was built for diagnosing cytomegalovirus status from the catalog of TCR beta chain sequences. In TCRdb, the immuneACCESS table is reduced to in-frame sequences with V and J assigned. These tables do not hold every clone; where another copy was compared, an unresolved V gene accounts for under half, and the others remain unexplained. V and J calls and clone size follow that table, whereas D and trimming were derived from the DNA. The sample records fewer than 130,000 clones, roughly 90% of which are singletons. Approximately 1.5% of the sample is in the top ten clones.

The sample comprised PBMCs. The receptor chain draws on TRBV7-2 and TRBJ2-5; perhaps TRBD2 is the D gene, with 5 bases matching. The receptor's source is a woman under 40 in good health and CMV-seropositive. The nucleotide sequence reads TGTGCCAGCAGTCAAGGACTCTTCCAAGAGACCCAGTACTTC. This encodes CASSQGLFQETQYF.